The source of this T cell receptor (beta chain) is a study of T cell responses to AZD1222 COVID-19 vaccine. Overall study: Timing groups of about 4 and about 12 weeks for second doses were pooled. Study conclusions and caveats: Reports say nearly half of spike-specific TCRs go after unmutated variant regions. Regions 160-218 and 743-854 dominated among vaccine-associated CD4 TCRs spanning spike.

For this clone: Its cognate antigen is unknown.

The CDR3 extends over 12 amino acids. V was clipped by 3 bases and J by 2 bases, with 5 bases between them. Germline assignment: CDR1 SQVTM and CDR2 ANQGSEA. Some clones are missing from TCRdb's copy, which holds only in-frame ones; the method was immunoSEQ multiplex PCR. The sample lists about 120,000 clones, around 92% occurring once. This clonotype originated in an adult in good health. The specimen was peripheral blood, collected on day 0 of AZD1222 vaccination. V usage is TRBV29-1 and J usage is TRBJ1-3; D is undetermined. The CDR3 DNA reads TGCAGCGTTGATGCAGCTGGAAACACCATATATTTT. Translated, it gives CSVDAAGNTIYF.